The 17 T cell receptor beta chains below all came from one sample that was sequenced in a study of cytomegalovirus exposure and HLA in healthy donors. This PCR relied on a set of 60 Vbeta primers and 13 Jbeta primers. Clones were sequenced by immunoSEQ multiplex PCR, and TCRdb holds only the in-frame ones, with some missing. Among 90,000 to 150,000 clones listed, roughly three fifths were seen once. Material: PBMCs. These receptors all come from a man in his forties or fifties in good health and CMV-seropositive.

The genes are TRBV5-1 and TRBJ2-7; 9 bases are shared with TRBD1. Germline CDR1 and CDR2: SGHRS and YFSETQ. J lost 4 bases, V lost 0 bases, and 2 bases had no gene match. This CDR3 has 14 residues. In nucleotides, the CDR3 is TGCGCCAGCAGCTTGGACAGGGGGCGATACGAGCAGTACTTC. It is translated as CASSLDRGRYEQYF.

The chain couples TRBV7-2 to TRBJ2-7, with 7 bases matching TRBD2. J lost 0 bases, V lost 5 bases, and 7 bases had no gene match. There are 15 residues in the CDR3. CDR1 is SGHTA and CDR2 is FQGNSA in the germline V gene. The DNA for the CDR3 is TGTGCCAGCAGCCCGCGGGGCGGGGGCTCCTACGAGCAGTACTTC. The encoded protein is CASSPRGGGSYEQYF.

A note on this clone: Other DNA sequences in this specimen translate into the identical CDR3. V and J are TRBV29-1 and TRBJ2-7; D is perhaps TRBD1 (6 bases). V was cut by 4 bases and J by 2 bases, with 9 bases left in between. This CDR3 comprises 12 residues. Germline assignment: CDR1 SQVTM and CDR2 ANQGSEA. CDR3 region: CSVGTGTYEQYF. CDR3 bases: TGCAGCGTTGGAACAGGGACCTACGAGCAGTACTTC.

V is TRBV4-2 and J is TRBJ1-2; possibly TRBD1 for D (5 bases). Trimming shortened V by 5 bases and J by 1 base, and 14 bases separated the two germline ends. CDR1 and CDR2 from the germline V gene are LGHNA and YNFKEQ. The CDR3 extends over 15 amino acids. The CDR3 DNA sequence: TGTGCCAGCAGCGGGTGGGGGGAATATAACTATGGCTACACCTTC. Translating it yields CASSGWGEYNYGYTF.

This clone was seen a handful of times. The V and J genes are TRBV6-5 and TRBJ1-3; 8 bases agree with TRBD1. The CDR3 length is 15 residues. Germline V gives CDR1 MNHEY, CDR2 SVGAGI. Trimming cost V 2 bases and J 4 bases; bases outside gene matches: 4. The CDR3 reads CASSYDRGAGNTIYF. The DNA of the CDR3 is TGTGCCAGCAGTTACGACAGGGGCGCCGGAAACACCATATATTTT.

This clone has a single count. One end of the junction does not line up with germline, which may come from a read error. The chain recombines TRBV4-1 with TRBJ1-5; a weak D match, TRBD1 (5 bases). The CDR3 is 13 residues long. Germline lookup yields CDR1 MGHRA and CDR2 YSYEKL. CDR3 protein: CASSQGGNQPQHF. Here the CDR3 DNA reads TGCGCCAGCAGCCAAGGGGGCAACCAGCCCCAGCATTTT.

The rearrangement joins TRBV7-7 to TRBJ1-4; D gene ambiguous. The V gene's germline CDR1 is SSHAT and CDR2 FNYEAQ (reference sequence). This CDR3 contains 13 residues. The CDR3 coding sequence is TGTGCTAGCGGCAGCGGGAAGGATGAAAAACTGTTTTTT. Its protein product is CASGSGKDEKLFF.

The chain carries TRBV27 and TRBJ2-1; no firm D call. The ends were cut back, 6 bases at V and 4 bases at J, with 4 bases in the middle. The CDR3 sequence is 11 residues long. Germline-derived CDR1 and CDR2 are MNHEY and SMNVEV (reference sequence). The CDR3 here is CASSRYNEQFF. The DNA for the CDR3 is TGTGCCAGCAGCCGGTACAATGAGCAGTTCTTC.

This sequence joins TRBV5-4 and TRBJ1-2; TRBD1 matches at 12 bases. V gave up 4 bases and J gave up 8 bases; unmatched junction bases: 3. The CDR3 has 13 amino acids. Germline CDR1 SGHNT, CDR2 YYREEE (reference sequence). CDR3: CASSPGQGAGYTF. CDR3 DNA sequence: TGTGCCAGCAGCCCGGGACAGGGGGCAGGCTACACCTTC. The variable domain in full, completed from reference TRBV5-4 and TRBJ1-2, reads ETGVTQSPTHLIKTRGQQVTLRCSSQSGHNTVSWYQQALGQGPQFIFQYYREEENGRGNFPPRFSGLQFPNYSSELNVNALELDDSALYLCASSPGQGAGYTFGSGTRLTVV.

This CDR3 reads CSAQGSNYGYTF. The CDR3 region has the DNA TGCAGCGCACAGGGGTCTAACTATGGCTACACCTTC. The chain employs TRBV29-1 and TRBJ1-2; 7 bases align to TRBD1. The CDR3 totals 12 residues. Losses at the gene ends were 7 bases for V and 0 bases for J; bases not matched to a gene: 2. Germline CDR1 is SQVTM and CDR2 is ANQGSEA.

The rearrangement joins TRBV29-1 to TRBJ1-1; 7 bases match TRBD1. CDR1 and CDR2 (germline): SQVTM, ANQGSEA. The ends lost 6 bases at V and 0 bases at J; junction bases unmatched: 1. The CDR3 spans 12 residues. In nucleotides, the CDR3 is TGCAGCGTCAGGGGGGTGAACACTGAAGCTTTCTTT. It is translated as CSVRGVNTEAFF.

The chain has TRBV28 and TRBJ2-2, with 8 positions matching TRBD1. CDR1 and CDR2 (germline): MDHEN, SYDVKM. The CDR3 loop spans 16 amino acids. V was clipped by 5 bases and J by 3 bases; unmatched bases: 8. The CDR3 sequence: CASSVDRGSDTGELFF. CDR3 in DNA: TGTGCCAGCAGTGTAGACAGGGGTTCGGACACCGGGGAGCTGTTTTTT.

This clone was detected once. This rearrangement joins TRBV6-5 to TRBJ1-6; unclear D gene. In germline, CDR1 is MNHEY, CDR2 SVGAGI. The V and J ends lost 2 bases and 7 bases respectively, with 15 bases between them. This CDR3 region has 16 residues. CDR3: CASSYGGGLKNSPLHF. The CDR3 DNA reads TGTGCCAGCAGTTACGGAGGCGGCCTGAAGAATTCACCCCTCCACTTT.

This clone was detected only a few times. V gene TRBV28 combines with J gene TRBJ2-7, with D perhaps TRBD1 (6 bases). The CDR3 has 14 amino acids. Germline loops: CDR1 MDHEN, CDR2 SYDVKM. The V gene lost 6 bases and the J gene lost 3 bases, with 15 bases spanning the gap. The CDR3 DNA is TGTGCCAGCAGGGGACACCCAGCCCTCTACGAGCAGTACTTC. Protein: CASRGHPALYEQYF.

This clone appeared once. The chain joins TRBV6-5 to TRBJ2-5, with 12 nucleotides matching TRBD2. The CDR3 spans 16 residues. Germline V lookup: CDR1 MNHEY, CDR2 SVGAGI. The junction had 8 bases not matched to a gene; V was cut back by 2 bases and J by 7 bases. The CDR3 bases are TGTGCCAGCAGTTACGGGCTAGCGGGGGGGCCAGGGACCCAGTACTTC. Encoded protein: CASSYGLAGGPGTQYF.

This clone was counted only a few times. This chain uses TRBV5-6 with TRBJ1-1; 7 bases align to TRBD1. The CDR3 consists of 15 residues. The V gene end was trimmed by 3 bases and the J gene end by 8 bases; junction bases not matched to a gene: 13. The germline CDR1 and CDR2 sequences are SGHDT and YYEEEE. In nucleotides, the CDR3 is TGTGCCAGCAGCTGGGGGTCGGAAGGGGGCGCGGAAGCTTTCTTT. Its translation is CASSWGSEGGAEAFF.

This chain links TRBV10-3 with TRBJ2-3; tentative D call: TRBD1 (6 bases). The CDR3 is made up of 13 amino acids. In germline, CDR1 is ENHRY, CDR2 SYGVKD. Trimming left V 4 bases short and J 5 bases short, with 10 bases between. CDR3 coding DNA: TGTGCCATCAGTGTGGGGGCCCGAGATACGCAGTATTTT. Translated, it gives CAISVGARDTQYF.